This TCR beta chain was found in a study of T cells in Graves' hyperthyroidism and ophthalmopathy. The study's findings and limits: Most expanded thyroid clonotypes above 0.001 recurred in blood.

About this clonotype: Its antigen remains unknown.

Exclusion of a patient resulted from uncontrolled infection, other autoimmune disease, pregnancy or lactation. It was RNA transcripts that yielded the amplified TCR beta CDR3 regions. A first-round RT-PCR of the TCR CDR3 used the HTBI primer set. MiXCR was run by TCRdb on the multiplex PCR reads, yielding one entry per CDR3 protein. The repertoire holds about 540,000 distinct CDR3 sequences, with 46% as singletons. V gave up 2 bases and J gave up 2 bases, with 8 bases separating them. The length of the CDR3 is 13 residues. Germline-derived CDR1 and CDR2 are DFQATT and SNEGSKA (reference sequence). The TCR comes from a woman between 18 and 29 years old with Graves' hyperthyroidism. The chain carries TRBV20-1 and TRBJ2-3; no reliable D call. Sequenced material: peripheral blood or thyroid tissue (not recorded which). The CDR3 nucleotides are TGCAGTGCTAGATTATTGGACACAGATACGCAGTATTTT. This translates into CSARLLDTDTQYF.